These 4 T cell receptor beta chains originate from one sample sequenced in a study of chemoradiotherapy in HPV16-positive cancers. The method was immunoSEQ multiplex PCR; TCRdb's version includes in-frame clones alone and lacks a portion of them. The sample includes over a thousand clones, roughly 86% of them seen just once. Sequenced material: tumor tissue, taken from a patient who underwent chemoradiotherapy. These receptor sequences come from a human donor with HPV-associated anogenital cancer.

The chain has TRBV5-5 and TRBJ2-3, with D unclear. The germline V gene has CDR1 SGHKS and CDR2 YYEKEE (reference sequence). With 1 base removed from V and 4 bases from J, the gap between germline ends came to 10 bases. The CDR3 runs to 14 residues. CDR3 amino acids: CASSLQTTSDTQYF. Written as DNA, the CDR3 is TGTGCCAGCAGCTTGCAGACCACGTCAGATACGCAGTATTTT.

The rearrangement links TRBV30 to TRBJ1-4; D gene unclear. CDR3 length equals 16 residues. Germline-derived CDR1 and CDR2 are GTSNPN and SVGIG (reference sequence). V was shortened by 1 base and J by 0 bases, with 12 bases between the two germline ends. DNA of the CDR3: TGTGCCTGGAGTGGTTGGGAATTCGCAACTAATGAAAAACTGTTTTTT. This codes for CAWSGWEFATNEKLFF.

The chain carries TRBV28 and TRBJ2-7; TRBD2 matches at 10 bases. Germline-derived CDR1 and CDR2 are MDHEN and SYDVKM. The CDR3 extends over 14 amino acids. V shed 6 bases and J 7 bases; nucleotides not matched to a gene: 9. CDR3 in amino acids: CASSESGRAREQYF. DNA of the CDR3: TGTGCCAGCAGCGAGAGCGGGAGGGCCCGAGAGCAGTACTTC. Variable domain in full (rest from reference TRBV28 and TRBJ2-7): DVKVTQSSRYLVKRTGEKVFLECVQDMDHENMFWYRQDPGLGLRLIYFSYDVKMKEKGDIPEGYSVSREKKERFSLILESASTNQTSMYLCASSESGRAREQYFGPGTRLTVT.

The chain has TRBV9 and TRBJ2-7, with 8 bases aligning to TRBD2. Germline CDR1 is SGDLS and CDR2 is YYNGEE. The CDR3 covers 13 residues. Trimming cost V 3 bases and J 5 bases; bases outside gene matches: 4. In DNA form, the CDR3 reads TGTGCCAGCAGCGCGGGACTAGTTAACGAGCAGTACTTC. It specifies CASSAGLVNEQYF.